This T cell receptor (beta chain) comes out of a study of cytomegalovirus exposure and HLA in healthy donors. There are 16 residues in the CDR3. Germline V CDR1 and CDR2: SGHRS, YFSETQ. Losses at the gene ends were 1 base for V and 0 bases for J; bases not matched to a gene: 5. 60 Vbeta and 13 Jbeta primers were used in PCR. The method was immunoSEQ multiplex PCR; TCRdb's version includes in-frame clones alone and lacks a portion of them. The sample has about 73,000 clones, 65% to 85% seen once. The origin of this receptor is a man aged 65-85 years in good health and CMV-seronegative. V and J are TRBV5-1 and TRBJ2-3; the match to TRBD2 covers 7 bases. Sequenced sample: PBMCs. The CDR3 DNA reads TGCGCCAGCAGCTTGATTAGCGGGCATAGCACAGATACGCAGTATTTT. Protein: CASSLISGHSTDTQYF.